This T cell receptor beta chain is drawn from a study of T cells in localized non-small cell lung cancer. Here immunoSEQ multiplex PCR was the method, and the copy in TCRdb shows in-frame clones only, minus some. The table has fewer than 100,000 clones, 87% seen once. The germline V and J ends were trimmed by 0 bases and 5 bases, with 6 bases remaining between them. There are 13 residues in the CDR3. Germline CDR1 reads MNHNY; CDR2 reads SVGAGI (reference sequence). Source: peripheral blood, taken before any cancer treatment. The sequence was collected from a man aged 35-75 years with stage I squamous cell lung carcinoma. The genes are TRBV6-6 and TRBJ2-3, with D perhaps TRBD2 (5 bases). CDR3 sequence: CASSYSGRDTQYF. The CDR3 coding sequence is TGTGCCAGCAGTTACTCAGGGAGAGATACGCAGTATTTT.